The 30 T cell receptor beta chains presented below share a single source sample, sequenced in a study of technical replicates of blood from a handful of donors. The data were produced by immunoSEQ multiplex PCR, yet TCRdb's version contains in-frame clones alone and is incomplete. This sample yields 100,000 or so clones, of which around 96% are seen a single time; approximately 0.2% belongs to the top ten. Sample: T cells isolated from PBMCs. Receptor source: a human donor in good health.

The V call is TRBV19, the J call TRBJ1-4; 7 bases are a match to TRBD1. The CDR3 contains 15 residues. CDR1 and CDR2 (germline): LNHDA, SQIVND (reference sequence). Trimming removed 3 bases from V and 10 bases from J; junction bases left unmatched: 11. The CDR3 protein is CASSMGTANVGKLFF. The CDR3 coding sequence is TGTGCCAGTAGTATGGGGACAGCCAACGTGGGAAAACTGTTTTTT.

V is TRBV19 and J is TRBJ2-3; 7 bases line up with TRBD1. Trimming at V came to 1 base and at J to 1 base, leaving 2 bases not matched to a gene. This CDR3 spans 15 amino acids. CDR1 and CDR2 from the germline V gene are LNHDA and SQIVND (reference sequence). The CDR3 region has the DNA TGTGCCAGTAGTATAGGTGGGACAGGCACAGATACGCAGTATTTT. Its translation is CASSIGGTGTDTQYF.

J is TRBJ1-2 and V is TRBV6-4; TRBD1 is a possible D gene (6 bases). V was shortened by 2 bases and J by 0 bases, with 16 bases between the two germline ends. The CDR3 has 17 residues. Germline V lookup: CDR1 MRHNA, CDR2 SNTAGT. CDR3 nucleotide sequence: TGTGCCAGCAGTGACGGGCAGGGGTTTCTTGCTAACTATGGCTACACCTTC. Its translation: CASSDGQGFLANYGYTF.

The chain combines TRBV11-1 with TRBJ2-1; 9 positions match TRBD2. This CDR3 spans 16 amino acids. V was pared by 2 bases and J by 10 bases, with 12 bases of the junction left unmatched. Germline CDR1 reads SGHAT; CDR2 reads FQDESV (reference sequence). The CDR3, as DNA: TGTGCCAGCAGCTTATCAATGATAGCGGGAGCTCAAGAGCAGTTCTTC. The encoded protein is CASSLSMIAGAQEQFF.

The chain links TRBV25-1 to TRBJ2-3; tentatively, D is TRBD2 (6 bases). The CDR3 is made up of 15 amino acids. The germline gives CDR1 MGHDK, CDR2 SYGVNS. Trimming took 7 bases from V and 3 from J, leaving 17 bases between them. The CDR3 spells CASNRGGTRTDTQYF. CDR3 in DNA: TGTGCCAGCAACCGGGGCGGGACTCGGACAGATACGCAGTATTTT. The variable domain in full, completed from reference TRBV25-1 and TRBJ2-3, reads EADIYQTPRYLVIGTGKKITLECSQTMGHDKMYWYQQDPGMELHLIHYSYGVNSTEKGDLSSESTVSRIRTEHFPLTLESARPSHTSQYLCASNRGGTRTDTQYFGPGTRLTVL.

This chain links TRBV2 with TRBJ2-5; D unclear. Germline CDR1 and CDR2: SNHLY and FYNNEI. V was shortened by 7 bases and J by 5 bases, with 11 bases between the two germline ends. The CDR3 has 12 amino acids. The CDR3 here is CASISTSETQYF. The CDR3 nucleotides read TGTGCCAGCATCTCGACTTCGGAGACCCAGTACTTC.

The chain carries TRBV27 and TRBJ2-7; D unclear. The CDR3 runs 14 residues. Germline loops: CDR1 MNHEY, CDR2 SMNVEV (reference sequence). V dropped 5 bases and J dropped 1 base, with 12 bases sitting between them. The CDR3: CASSPNTPSYEQYF. The CDR3 region has the DNA TGTGCCAGCAGTCCGAACACACCTTCCTACGAGCAGTACTTC.

This chain joins TRBV18 and TRBJ1-1; D not resolved. The V end was cut by 2 bases, the J end by 6 bases, with 4 bases between. This CDR3 has 11 residues. The germline V gene encodes CDR1 KGHSH and CDR2 LQKENI. The CDR3 is CASSPEAEAFF. CDR3 DNA sequence: TGTGCCAGCTCACCAGAGGCTGAAGCTTTCTTT. The full variable domain, in which reference TRBV18 and TRBJ1-1 provide the parts outside the CDR3, is NAGVMQNPRHLVRRRGQEARLRCSPMKGHSHVYWYRQLPEEGLKFMVYLQKENIIDESGMPKERFSAEFPKEGPSILRIQQVVRGDSAAYFCASSPEAEAFFGQGTRLTVV.

The chain couples TRBV11-2 to TRBJ2-1; D not resolved. CDR3 length equals 18 residues. CDR1 is SGHAT, CDR2 FQNNGV, per germline. V lost 5 bases, J lost 2 bases, and 22 bases lay in between. CDR3 in DNA: TGTGCCAGCAGCGCCCAGCCGCCTATGCGGCCCACCTACAATGAGCAGTTCTTC. Residues: CASSAQPPMRPTYNEQFF.

J is TRBJ2-7 and V is TRBV28; possibly TRBD2 for D (7 bases). The CDR3 covers 14 residues. CDR1 is MDHEN and CDR2 is SYDVKM in the germline V gene. Trimming left V 8 bases short and J 7 bases short, with 21 bases between. The CDR3 spells CASGGGGSEGEQYF. The CDR3 DNA follows: TGTGCCAGCGGAGGGGGGGGCTCCGAAGGTGAGCAGTACTTC.

The V and J genes are TRBV5-4 and TRBJ2-3, with D possibly matching TRBD2 (7 bases). Per the germline V gene, CDR1 is SGHNT and CDR2 is YYREEE (reference sequence). The CDR3 extends over 19 amino acids. V was trimmed by 3 bases and J by 2 bases, leaving 25 bases between them. Written as DNA, the CDR3 is TGTGCCAGCAGCTCAACCCCTCCATGGCGGGGGCAGTTCACAGATACGCAGTATTTT. This gives the protein CASSSTPPWRGQFTDTQYF.

This chain uses TRBV27 with TRBJ1-2; 7 bases match TRBD1. Germline V gives CDR1 MNHEY, CDR2 SMNVEV (reference sequence). The CDR3 covers 15 residues. The J segment lost 4 bases and the V segment lost 5 bases, leaving 10 bases of the junction unmatched. CDR3 bases: TGTGCCAGCAGTGCCACGACAGGGTCTAGCTATGGCTACACCTTC. Translation gives CASSATTGSSYGYTF.

The rearrangement links TRBV19 to TRBJ1-4; possible D gene TRBD1, 5 bases. This CDR3 has 15 residues. V lost 5 bases to trimming and J lost 8 bases, with 18 bases between them. CDR1 and CDR2 from the germline V gene are LNHDA and SQIVND (reference sequence). In nucleotides, the CDR3 is TGTGCCAGTAGTCTCCGACAAGGGGTCCGGGAAAAACTGTTTTTT. Translating gives CASSLRQGVREKLFF.

The chain recombines TRBV7-6 with TRBJ1-6; no firm D call. Trimming shortened V by 2 bases and J by 9 bases, and 17 bases separated the two germline ends. CDR3 size: 16 residues. CDR1 is SGHVS, CDR2 FNYEAQ, per germline. CDR3 region: CASSLTADRPGSPLHF. In nucleotides, the CDR3 is TGTGCCAGCAGCTTAACGGCAGACCGACCGGGTTCACCCCTCCACTTT.

The V gene is TRBV10-3, the J gene TRBJ1-5; perhaps TRBD1 as D (6 bases). With 0 bases removed from V and 1 base from J, the gap between germline ends came to 10 bases. The CDR3 is 16 residues long. Germline V gene data show CDR1 as ENHRY and CDR2 as SYGVKD. CDR3 sequence reads: CAISESYRVSNQPQHF. The CDR3 bases are TGTGCCATCAGTGAGTCATACAGGGTGAGCAATCAGCCCCAGCATTTT.

The CDR3: CASSDSARHQFNEQFF. The DNA of the CDR3 is TGTGCCAGCAGTGACTCCGCCAGGCACCAATTCAATGAGCAGTTCTTC. The chain has TRBV6-4 and TRBJ2-1, with D unclear. Trimming cost V 0 bases and J 6 bases, with 15 bases left between them. CDR3 size: 16 residues. From germline, CDR1 is MRHNA and CDR2 SNTAGT.

V and J are TRBV27 and TRBJ2-3, with TRBD1 as a possible D gene (6 bases). Germline V gene lookup returns CDR1 MNHEY and CDR2 SMNVEV (reference sequence). The CDR3 spans 15 residues. The V end lost 7 bases, the J end lost 1 base, and 15 bases lay between the germline ends. The CDR3 reads CASTQGPFGTDTQYF. For the CDR3, the DNA is TGTGCCAGCACGCAGGGGCCATTCGGCACAGATACGCAGTATTTT.

Turning to this clone: Other DNA sequences of this sample code for an identical CDR3. V and J are TRBV18 and TRBJ2-7; D possibly corresponds to TRBD2 (5 bases). The ends were cut back, 6 bases at V and 3 bases at J, with 12 bases in the middle. There are 13 residues in the CDR3. CDR1 and CDR2 (germline): KGHSH, LQKENI. This CDR3 reads CASSPPSSYEQYF. In DNA, the CDR3 is TGTGCCAGCTCCCCCCCTAGCAGCTACGAGCAGTACTTC.

The rearrangement uses TRBV6-1 and TRBJ1-2; 7 nucleotides agree with TRBD1. With V trimmed by 4 bases and J by 6 bases, 5 bases remained unmatched. Germline CDR1 and CDR2: MNHNS and SASEGT. This CDR3 spans 13 amino acids. CDR3 sequence: CASSVQGKNGYTF. CDR3 sequence (DNA): TGTGCCAGCAGTGTACAGGGGAAAAATGGCTACACCTTC.

A single count supports this clone. The chain combines TRBV7-8 with TRBJ1-1; TRBD1 matches at 9 bases. The germline CDR1 and CDR2 sequences are SGHVS and FQNEAQ. V shed 4 bases, J shed 4 bases, and the junction held 10 bases outside the gene matches. This CDR3 is built from 16 residues. The CDR3 region has the DNA TGTGCCAGCAGCTCCACCATCGACAGGGGGTTCACTGAAGCTTTCTTT. Protein product: CASSSTIDRGFTEAFF. The variable domain in full, with the rest retrieved from reference TRBV7-8 and TRBJ1-1, is GAGVSQSPRYKVAKRGQDVALRCDPISGHVSLFWYQQALGQGPEFLTYFQNEAQLDKSGLPSDRFFAERPEGSVSTLKIQRTQQEDSAVYLCASSSTIDRGFTEAFFGQGTRLTVV.

The chain links TRBV18 to TRBJ1-1; possibly TRBD1 for D (6 bases). V dropped 6 bases and J dropped 4 bases, with 15 bases sitting between them. This CDR3 has 14 amino acids. Looked up from germline, CDR1 is KGHSH and CDR2 is LQKENI. CDR3 sequence (DNA): TGTGCCAGCTCCGAACAGGGCGGGAGCACTGAAGCTTTCTTT. This codes for CASSEQGGSTEAFF.

The chain uses TRBV12-5 and TRBJ1-2; 8 bases align to TRBD1. The CDR3 has 19 residues. From germline, CDR1 is LGHNT and CDR2 FRNRAP. The junction had 14 bases not matched to a gene; V was cut back by 2 bases and J by 0 bases. CDR3 residues: CASGLTTAGGLKTNYGYTF. The CDR3 region has the DNA TGTGCTAGTGGTTTGACCACAGCAGGGGGCCTGAAAACTAACTATGGCTACACCTTC. The complete variable domain, with remaining parts taken from reference TRBV12-5 and TRBJ1-2, reads DARVTQTPRHKVTEMGQEVTMRCQPILGHNTVFWYRQTMMQGLELLAYFRNRAPLDDSGMPKDRFSAEMPDATLATLKIQPSEPRDSAVYFCASGLTTAGGLKTNYGYTFGSGTRLTVV.

On this clone itself: Other DNA sequences within the sample encode an identical CDR3. The CDR3 reads CASSLDRLNTEAFF. In nucleotides, the CDR3 is TGCGCCAGCAGCTTGGACAGGTTGAACACTGAAGCTTTCTTT. The rearrangement uses TRBV5-1 and TRBJ1-1, with a possible D match to TRBD1 (5 bases). The CDR3 is made up of 14 amino acids. The V end lost 0 bases, the J end lost 0 bases, and 6 bases lay between the germline ends. Germline CDR1 is SGHRS and CDR2 is YFSETQ.

CDR3 in DNA: TGTGCCAGTTCAAGGGACTCCCAAGAGACCCAGTACTTC. This sequence encodes CASSRDSQETQYF. The chain links TRBV19 to TRBJ2-5; possible D gene TRBD2, 6 bases. CDR1 and CDR2 (germline): LNHDA, SQIVND (reference sequence). The CDR3 extends over 13 amino acids. Trimming took off 8 bases at V and 1 base at J, with 11 bases between the two ends.

The chain links TRBV9 to TRBJ2-5, with D possibly being TRBD2 (5 bases). Trimming pared 7 bases from V and 4 bases from J, leaving 11 bases between. The CDR3 has 12 amino acids. Germline V lookup: CDR1 SGDLS, CDR2 YYNGEE. Here the CDR3 reads CASAGVRETQYF. CDR3 DNA: TGTGCCAGCGCCGGGGTGAGAGAGACCCAGTACTTC.

The chain recombines TRBV2 with TRBJ2-7, with 7 nucleotides matching TRBD1. This CDR3 has 14 residues. Germline CDR1 is SNHLY and CDR2 is FYNNEI. V was pared by 6 bases and J by 3 bases, with 8 bases of the junction left unmatched. The CDR3 loop is CASSPTGDGYEQYF. For the CDR3, the DNA is TGTGCCAGCAGCCCAACAGGGGACGGCTACGAGCAGTACTTC.

The chain has TRBV9 and TRBJ2-5; TRBD1 might be the D (5 bases). The CDR3 sequence is 16 residues long. Trimming shortened V by 3 bases and J by 1 base, and 16 bases separated the two germline ends. CDR1 is SGDLS, CDR2 YYNGEE, per germline. CDR3 region: CASSAVVGQGQETQYF. CDR3 bases: TGTGCCAGCAGCGCTGTCGTCGGGCAGGGCCAAGAGACCCAGTACTTC.

The chain recombines TRBV14 with TRBJ2-1; no clear D. Germline V CDR1 and CDR2: SGHDN, FVKESK. The V end was cut by 2 bases, the J end by 3 bases, with 2 bases between. The CDR3 is 12 amino acids. This CDR3 is CASSQHYNEQFF. The CDR3 coding sequence is TGTGCCAGCAGCCAACACTACAATGAGCAGTTCTTC.

The rearrangement uses TRBV5-6 and TRBJ1-1; D is possibly TRBD1 (6 bases). Trimming stripped 7 bases from V and 0 bases from J, with 10 bases between. The CDR3 covers 13 residues. Germline CDR1 is SGHDT and CDR2 is YYEEEE. The CDR3 is CASLDSMNTEAFF. For the CDR3, the DNA is TGTGCCAGCTTGGACAGCATGAACACTGAAGCTTTCTTT.

The V and J genes are TRBV6-4 and TRBJ1-2, with a weak D call TRBD1 (6 bases). Germline lookup yields CDR1 MRHNA and CDR2 SNTAGT. V shed 1 base and J shed 8 bases, with 14 bases lying between them. The CDR3 is 14 residues long. The CDR3 DNA reads as TGTGCCAGCAGTGACTACCCAGGGGCGGACGGCTACACCTTC. It specifies CASSDYPGADGYTF.